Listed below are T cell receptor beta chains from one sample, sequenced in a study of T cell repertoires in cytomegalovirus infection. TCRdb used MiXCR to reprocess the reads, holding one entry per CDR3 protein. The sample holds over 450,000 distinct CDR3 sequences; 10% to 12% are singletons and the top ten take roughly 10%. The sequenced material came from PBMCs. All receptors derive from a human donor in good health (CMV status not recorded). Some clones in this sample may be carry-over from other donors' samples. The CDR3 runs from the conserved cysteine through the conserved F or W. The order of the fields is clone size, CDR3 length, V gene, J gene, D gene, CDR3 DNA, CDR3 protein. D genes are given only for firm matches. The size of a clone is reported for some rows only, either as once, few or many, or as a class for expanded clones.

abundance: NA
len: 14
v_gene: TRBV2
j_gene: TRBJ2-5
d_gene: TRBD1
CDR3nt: TGTGCCAGCAGTGAAATACAGGGGGCAGAGACCCAGTACTTC
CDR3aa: CASSEIQGAETQYF

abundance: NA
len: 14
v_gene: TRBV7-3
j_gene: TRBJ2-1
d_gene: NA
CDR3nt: TGTGCCAGCAGCTTATTAGGTACCTACAATGAGCAGTTCTTC
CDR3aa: CASSLLGTYNEQFF

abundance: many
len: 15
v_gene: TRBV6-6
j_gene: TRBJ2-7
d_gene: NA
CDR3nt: TGTGCCAGCAGTTACTCGGCGAGTGGCAGGGACGAGCAGTACTTC
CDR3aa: CASSYSASGRDEQYF

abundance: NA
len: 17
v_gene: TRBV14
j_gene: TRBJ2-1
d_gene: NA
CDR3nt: TGTGCCAGCAGCCAAGATTGGGGAGCCGGAACATACAATGAGCAGTTCTTC
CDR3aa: CASSQDWGAGTYNEQFF

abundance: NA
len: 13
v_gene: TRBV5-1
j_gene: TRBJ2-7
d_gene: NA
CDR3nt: TGCGCCAGCAGCTCTCAGGGGAAGAACGAGCAGTACTTC
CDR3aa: CASSSQGKNEQYF

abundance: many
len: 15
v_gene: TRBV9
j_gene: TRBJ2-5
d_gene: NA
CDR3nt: TGTGCCAGCACCCAATCCACGGACAGATTTGAGACCCAGTACTTC
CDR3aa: CASTQSTDRFETQYF

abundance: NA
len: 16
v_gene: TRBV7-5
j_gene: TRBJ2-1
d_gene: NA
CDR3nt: NA
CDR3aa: CISVPEAGTGGNEQFF

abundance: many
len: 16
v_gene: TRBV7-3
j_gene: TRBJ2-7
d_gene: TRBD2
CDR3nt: TGTGCCAGCAGCTTCTCCCAACGACTAGCGGGCTACGAGCAGTACTTC
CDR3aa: CASSFSQRLAGYEQYF

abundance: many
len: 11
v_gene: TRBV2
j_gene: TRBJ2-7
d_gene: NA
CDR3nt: TGTGCCAGCGTTGGCGGCTACGAGCAGTACTTC
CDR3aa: CASVGGYEQYF

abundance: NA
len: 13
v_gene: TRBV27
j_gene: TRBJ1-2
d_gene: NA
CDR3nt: TGTGCCAGCAGTTTAGCCAAGAACTATGGCTACACCTTC
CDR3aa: CASSLAKNYGYTF

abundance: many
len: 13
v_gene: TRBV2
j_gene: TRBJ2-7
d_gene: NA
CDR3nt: TGTGCCAGCAGTGAACCCTTCTCCTACGAGCAGTACTTC
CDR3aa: CASSEPFSYEQYF

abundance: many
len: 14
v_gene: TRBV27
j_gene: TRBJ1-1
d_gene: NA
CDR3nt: TGTGCCAGCAGCTTAAATGCCGGGTGGTCTGAAGCTTTCTTT
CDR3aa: CASSLNAGWSEAFF

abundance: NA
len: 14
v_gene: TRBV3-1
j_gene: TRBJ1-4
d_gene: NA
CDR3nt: TGTGCCAGCAGCTCCGACAGTGGGGGAGAAAAACTGTTTTTT
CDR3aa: CASSSDSGGEKLFF

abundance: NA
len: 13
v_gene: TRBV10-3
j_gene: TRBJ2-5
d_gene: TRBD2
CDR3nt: TGTGCCATTTCCGGACTAGCTGAGGAGACCCAGTACTTC
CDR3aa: CAISGLAEETQYF

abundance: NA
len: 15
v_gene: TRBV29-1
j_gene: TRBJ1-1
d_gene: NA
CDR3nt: TGCAGCGTTGAAGGGGGGGGGGATACGGGCACTGAAGCTTTCTTT
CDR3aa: CSVEGGGDTGTEAFF

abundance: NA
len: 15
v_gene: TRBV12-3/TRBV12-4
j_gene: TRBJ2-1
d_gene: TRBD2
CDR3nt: TGTGCCAGCACCCGGACTAGCGGGAGGGGTGTGGAGCAGTTCTTC
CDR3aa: CASTRTSGRGVEQFF

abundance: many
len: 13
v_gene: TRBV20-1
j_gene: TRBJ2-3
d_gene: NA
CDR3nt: TGCAGTGCTAGTGTTGGGGCGGAGGATACGCAGTATTTT
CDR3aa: CSASVGAEDTQYF

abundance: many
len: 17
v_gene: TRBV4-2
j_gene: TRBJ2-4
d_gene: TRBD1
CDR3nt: TGTGCCAGCAGCCAAGATAATTGGACAGGAAAGAAAAACATTCAGTACTTC
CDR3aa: CASSQDNWTGKKNIQYF

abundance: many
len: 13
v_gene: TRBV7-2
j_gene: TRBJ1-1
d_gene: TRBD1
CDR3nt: TGTGCCAGCAGTATTACAGGGGACACTGAAGCTTTCTTT
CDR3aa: CASSITGDTEAFF

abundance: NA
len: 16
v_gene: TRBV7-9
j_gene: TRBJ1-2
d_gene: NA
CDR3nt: TGTGCCAGCAGCCCCCGGCCAGGGGTGATTTTGGATGGCTACACCTTC
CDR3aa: CASSPRPGVILDGYTF

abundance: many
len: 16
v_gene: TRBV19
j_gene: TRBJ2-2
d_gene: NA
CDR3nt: TGTGCCAGTAGTGGCCTACGTGGGAAGAACACCGGGGAGCTGTTTTTT
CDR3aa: CASSGLRGKNTGELFF

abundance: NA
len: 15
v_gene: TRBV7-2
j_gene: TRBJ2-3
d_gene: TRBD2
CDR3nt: TGTGCCAGCAGCATAGCGGGGGGACCCATAGATACGCAGTATTTT
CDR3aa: CASSIAGGPIDTQYF

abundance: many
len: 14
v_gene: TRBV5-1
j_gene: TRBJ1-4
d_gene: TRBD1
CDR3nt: TGCGCCAGCAGCGTGGGACAGCCGCCTGAAAAACTGTTTTTT
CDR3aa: CASSVGQPPEKLFF

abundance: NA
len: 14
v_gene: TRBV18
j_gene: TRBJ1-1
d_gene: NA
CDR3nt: TGTGCCAGCTCACTAATAGGGGAGACCACTGAAGCTTTCTTT
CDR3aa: CASSLIGETTEAFF

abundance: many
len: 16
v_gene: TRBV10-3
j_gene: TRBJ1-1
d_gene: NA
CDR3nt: TGTGCCATTAATGGAGGGGGGGACCGGGGGAACACTGAAGCTTTCTTT
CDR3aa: CAINGGGDRGNTEAFF

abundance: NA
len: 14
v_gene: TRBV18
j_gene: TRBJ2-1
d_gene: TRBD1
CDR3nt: TGTGCCAGCTCTCCCGGGACAGCAACGAATGAGCAGTTCTTC
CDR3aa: CASSPGTATNEQFF

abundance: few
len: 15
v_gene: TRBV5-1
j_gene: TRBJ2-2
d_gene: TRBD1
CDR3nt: TGCGCCAGCAGCTTAAGGGACAGTAACACCGGGGAGCTGTTTTTT
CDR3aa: CASSLRDSNTGELFF

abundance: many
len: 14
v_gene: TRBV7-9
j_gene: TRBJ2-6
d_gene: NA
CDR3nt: TGTGCCAGCAATATAGGGTCTGGGGCCAACGTCCTGACTTTC
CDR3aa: CASNIGSGANVLTF

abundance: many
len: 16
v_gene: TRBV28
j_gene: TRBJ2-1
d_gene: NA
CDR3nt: TGTGCCAGCATGGAGTCCGGCAGAAGCTCCTACAATGAGCAGTTCTTC
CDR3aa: CASMESGRSSYNEQFF

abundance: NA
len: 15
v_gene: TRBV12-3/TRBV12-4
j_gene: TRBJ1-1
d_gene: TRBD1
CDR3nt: TGTGCCAGCAGTACTAGGACAGGGAGGAACACTGAAGCTTTCTTT
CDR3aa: CASSTRTGRNTEAFF

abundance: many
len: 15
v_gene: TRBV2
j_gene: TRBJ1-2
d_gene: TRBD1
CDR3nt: TGTGCCGGAGGACAGGGGGCTCTTTCTCCCTATGGCTACACCTTC
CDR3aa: CAGGQGALSPYGYTF

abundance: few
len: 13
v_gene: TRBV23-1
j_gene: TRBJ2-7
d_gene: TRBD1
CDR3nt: TGCGCCAGCAGTCAGCATACAGGGGAAATACAGTACTTC
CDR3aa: CASSQHTGEIQYF

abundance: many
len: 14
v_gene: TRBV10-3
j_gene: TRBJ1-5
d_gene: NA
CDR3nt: TGTGCCATCGCCACAGGGCATGGCAATCAGCCCCAGCATTTT
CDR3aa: CAIATGHGNQPQHF

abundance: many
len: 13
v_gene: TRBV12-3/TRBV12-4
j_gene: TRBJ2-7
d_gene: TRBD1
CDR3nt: TGTGCCAGCAGTCGACAGGGACCCTACGAGCAGTACTTC
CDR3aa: CASSRQGPYEQYF

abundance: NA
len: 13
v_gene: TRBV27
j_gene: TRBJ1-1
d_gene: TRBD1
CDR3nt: TGTGCCAGCAGTTGGGGGACAGGTTATCAAGCTTTCTTT
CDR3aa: CASSWGTGYQAFF

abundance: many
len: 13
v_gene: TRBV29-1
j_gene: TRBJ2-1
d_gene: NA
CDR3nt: TGCAGCGTTGAAGAGAGCTCCTACAATGAGCAGTTCTTC
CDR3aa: CSVEESSYNEQFF

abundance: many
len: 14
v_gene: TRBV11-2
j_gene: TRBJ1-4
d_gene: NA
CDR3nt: TGTGCCAGCAGCAAGGGACCCCAACGCACCAAACTGTTTTTT
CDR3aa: CASSKGPQRTKLFF

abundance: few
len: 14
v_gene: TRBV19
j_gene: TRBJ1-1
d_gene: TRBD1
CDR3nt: TGTGCCAGTACCCAGGGGGCCGAGAGCGCTGAAGCTTTCTTT
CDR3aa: CASTQGAESAEAFF

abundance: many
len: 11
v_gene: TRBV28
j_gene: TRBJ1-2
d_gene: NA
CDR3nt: TGTGCCAGCAGTCATCTAGGGTCCTACACCTTC
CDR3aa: CASSHLGSYTF

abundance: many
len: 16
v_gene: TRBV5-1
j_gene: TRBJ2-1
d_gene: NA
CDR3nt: TGCGCCAGCAGCTTGGCCGCGGGGCCCTTTGGCAATGAGCAGTTCTTC
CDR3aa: CASSLAAGPFGNEQFF

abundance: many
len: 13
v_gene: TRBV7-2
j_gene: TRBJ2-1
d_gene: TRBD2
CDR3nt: TGTGCCAGCAGCAATCCCCTTCTAGCGGCGCAGTTCTTC
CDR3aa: CASSNPLLAAQFF

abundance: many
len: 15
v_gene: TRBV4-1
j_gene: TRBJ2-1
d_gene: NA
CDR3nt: TGCGCCAGCAGCCCAGAAGGGTCCATCCGCAATGAGCAGTTCTTC
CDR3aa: CASSPEGSIRNEQFF

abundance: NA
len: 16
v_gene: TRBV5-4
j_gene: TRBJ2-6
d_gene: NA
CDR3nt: TGTGCCAGCAGCTTGCCAGGCCCCTCTGGGGCCAACGTCCTGACTTTC
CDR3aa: CASSLPGPSGANVLTF

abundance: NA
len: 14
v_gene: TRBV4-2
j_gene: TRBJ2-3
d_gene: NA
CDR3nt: TGTGCCAGCAGCCAAGAAGCCCGGACAGATACGCAGTATTTT
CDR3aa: CASSQEARTDTQYF

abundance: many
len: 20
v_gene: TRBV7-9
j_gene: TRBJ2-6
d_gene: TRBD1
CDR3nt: TGTGCCAGCAGCTTGTTGTTCCTGGGACAGGGGGCGCATGGGGCCAACGTCCTGACTTTC
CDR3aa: CASSLLFLGQGAHGANVLTF

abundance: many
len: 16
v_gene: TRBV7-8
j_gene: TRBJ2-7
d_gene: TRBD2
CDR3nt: TGTGCCAGCAGCTTAGTGGGGAGTCTAGCGGCCTACGAGCAGTACTTC
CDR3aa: CASSLVGSLAAYEQYF

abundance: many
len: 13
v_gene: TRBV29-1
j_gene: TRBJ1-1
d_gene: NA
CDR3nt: TGCAGCGTTGAGGCCGGCATGAACACTGAAGCTTTCTTT
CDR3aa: CSVEAGMNTEAFF

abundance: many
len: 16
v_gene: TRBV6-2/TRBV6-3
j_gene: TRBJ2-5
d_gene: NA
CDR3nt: TGTGCCAGCAGTTACTCGGTAGACGACCACCAAGAGACCCAGTACTTC
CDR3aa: CASSYSVDDHQETQYF

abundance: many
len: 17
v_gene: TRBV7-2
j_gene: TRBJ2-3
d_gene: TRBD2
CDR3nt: TGTGCCAGCAGCTTAGGGTTGTACGGGAGGGGAACAGATACGCAGTATTTT
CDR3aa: CASSLGLYGRGTDTQYF

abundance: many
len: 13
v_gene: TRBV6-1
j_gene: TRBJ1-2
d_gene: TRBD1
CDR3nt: TGTGCCAGCAGACCCGGGACAGTTGTCGGCTACACCTTC
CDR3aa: CASRPGTVVGYTF

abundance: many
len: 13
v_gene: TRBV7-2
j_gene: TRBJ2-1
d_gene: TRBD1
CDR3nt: TGTGCCAGCAGCTCGGACAGGGGGGGAGAGCAGTTCTTC
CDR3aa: CASSSDRGGEQFF

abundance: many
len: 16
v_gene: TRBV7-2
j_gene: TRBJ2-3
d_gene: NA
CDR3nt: TGTGCCAGCAGCTTAGGGACTCGGTCTAGCACAGATACGCAGTATTTT
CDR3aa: CASSLGTRSSTDTQYF

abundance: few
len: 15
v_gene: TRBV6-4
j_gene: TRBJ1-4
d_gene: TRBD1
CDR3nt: TGTGCCAGCAGTGACCGGACAGGGGATAGTGAAAAACTGTTTTTT
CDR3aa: CASSDRTGDSEKLFF

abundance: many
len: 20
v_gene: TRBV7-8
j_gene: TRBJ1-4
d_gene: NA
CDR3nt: TGTGCCAGCAGCGGCGCTGCACAGGGAATAGGAGGCTTTAAGCGGGAAAAACTGTTTTTT
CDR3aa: CASSGAAQGIGGFKREKLFF

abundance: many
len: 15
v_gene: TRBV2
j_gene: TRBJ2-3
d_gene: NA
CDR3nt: TGTGCCAGCAGTGAAGCAGGGGTCGGAACAGATACGCAGTATTTT
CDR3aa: CASSEAGVGTDTQYF